The clone carrying this T cell receptor (beta chain) was picked up a small number of times. This specimen belongs to a study of T-cell reconstitution after alpha-beta-depleted transplantation in children. The authors prepared the TCRbeta library with unique molecular identifiers. From the PCR reads, TCRdb called clonotypes with MiXCR, one entry per CDR3 protein. The sample shows 350,000 to 500,000 distinct CDR3 sequences, roughly two fifths of them seen only once. CDR1 is DFQATT and CDR2 is SNEGSKA in the germline V gene (reference sequence). V lost 3 bases to trimming and J lost 0 bases, with 8 bases between them. There are 13 residues in the CDR3.

The rearrangement uses TRBV20-1 and TRBJ2-5; tentatively, D is TRBD2 (5 bases). The clonotype originates from a girl aged 2-10 years with aplastic anemia, due to receive a stem cell transplant. The sequencing used PBMCs, collected before TCRalphabeta/CD19-depleted stem cell transplant. The CDR3 region is CSARETNQETQYF. The DNA for the CDR3 is TGCAGTGCTAGGGAGACTAACCAAGAGACCCAGTACTTC.